A single sample is the source of the 13 T cell receptor beta chains below, sequenced in a study of blood T cell repertoires in COVID-19. Data came from immunoSEQ multiplex PCR; TCRdb stores just in-frame clones and leaves some out. The sample consists of 450,000 or so clones, roughly 89% of them appearing once. Sequencing was carried out using peripheral blood. The receptors come from a man aged 18-30 years with COVID-19, enrolled during active disease.

The J gene is TRBJ1-1, the V gene TRBV14; no clear D gene. Trimming removed 4 bases at V and 4 bases at J, with 16 bases between. Germline CDR1 SGHDN, CDR2 FVKESK. The CDR3 has 15 residues. The CDR3, as DNA: TGTGCCAGCAGCCTATGGGCCTCTGGGCCCACTGAAGCTTTCTTT. Translated, it gives CASSLWASGPTEAFF.

V is TRBV14 and J is TRBJ1-2; no definite D call. This CDR3 contains 14 residues. V was trimmed by 4 bases and J by 8 bases, leaving 17 bases between them. Germline CDR1 SGHDN, CDR2 FVKESK. CDR3 sequence reads: CASSLQRGGGGYTF. CDR3 nucleotide sequence: TGTGCCAGCAGCCTACAACGGGGAGGCGGAGGCTACACCTTC.

About this clone itself: Within the sample, other DNA sequences also encode this same CDR3. The chain employs TRBV6-5 and TRBJ1-6; TRBD1 matches 7 bases. Per germline, CDR1 MNHEY and CDR2 SVGAGI. After removal of 0 bases from V and 8 bases from J, the junction contained 4 bases not matched to a gene. This CDR3 is 15 amino acids long. CDR3 sequence (DNA): TGTGCCAGCAGTTACTCTCGGCAGGGGGATTCACCCCTCCACTTT. Its protein product is CASSYSRQGDSPLHF.

This clone has more than one count but fewer than ten. The V and J genes are TRBV5-6 and TRBJ2-2, with D perhaps matching TRBD1 (5 bases). V was pared by 4 bases and J by 0 bases, with 16 bases between. The CDR3 loop spans 17 amino acids. Germline V lookup: CDR1 SGHDT, CDR2 YYEEEE. The CDR3 loop reads CASSRAWGGANTGELFF. The CDR3 nucleotides are TGTGCCAGCAGCCGAGCATGGGGCGGCGCGAACACCGGGGAGCTGTTTTTT. Based on the CDR3 plus reference TRBV5-6 and TRBJ2-2, the full variable domain is DAGVTQSPTHLIKTRGQQVTLRCSPKSGHDTVSWYQQALGQGPQFIFQYYEEEERQRGNFPDRFSGHQFPNYSSELNVNALLLGDSALYLCASSRAWGGANTGELFFGEGSRLTVL.

V gene TRBV7-6 combines with J gene TRBJ2-7; D possibly corresponds to TRBD1 (5 bases). CDR3 length: 15 amino acids. The germline V and J ends were trimmed by 1 base and 0 bases, with 10 bases remaining between them. In germline, CDR1 is SGHVS, CDR2 FNYEAQ. CDR3 DNA: TGTGCCAGCAGCTTAGAGGACACCAGCTCCTACGAGCAGTACTTC. It specifies CASSLEDTSSYEQYF. The whole variable domain, filled in from reference TRBV7-6 and TRBJ2-7, reads GAGVSQSPRYKVTKRGQDVALRCDPISGHVSLYWYRQALGQGPEFLTYFNYEAQQDKSGLPNDRFSAERPEGSISTLTIQRTEQRDSAMYRCASSLEDTSSYEQYFGPGTRLTVT.

V is TRBV6-6 and J is TRBJ2-1; 8 bases agree with TRBD2. Germline CDR1 is MNHNY and CDR2 is SVGAGI (reference sequence). The CDR3 runs to 16 residues. Trimming cost V 6 bases and J 5 bases; bases outside gene matches: 12. CDR3 nucleotide sequence: TGTGCCAGCAGGGACCCCGAGACTAGCGTACACAATGAGCAGTTCTTC. Translation: CASRDPETSVHNEQFF.

The chain links TRBV27 to TRBJ1-1, with D possibly being TRBD1 (6 bases). This CDR3 is built from 14 residues. V was trimmed by 0 bases and J by 4 bases, leaving 9 bases between them. Per the germline V gene, CDR1 is MNHEY and CDR2 is SMNVEV (reference sequence). This CDR3 is CASSLSSGATEAFF. As DNA, the CDR3 is TGTGCCAGCAGTTTATCGTCAGGGGCCACTGAAGCTTTCTTT.

J is TRBJ1-6 and V is TRBV4-1; the D is unclear. Per the germline V gene, CDR1 is MGHRA and CDR2 is YSYEKL. CDR3 size: 15 residues. V lost 0 bases, J lost 14 bases, and 17 bases lay in between. CDR3 sequence: CASSQDLYSPWTLHF. CDR3 coding DNA: TGCGCCAGCAGCCAAGATCTATACAGCCCTTGGACCCTCCACTTT.

The chain uses TRBV3-1 (or the pseudogene TRBV3-2) and TRBJ1-5; unclear D gene. Germline V gives CDR1 LGHDT, CDR2 YNNKEL (reference sequence). This CDR3 has 12 residues. The ends were cut back, 1 base at V and 9 bases at J, with 7 bases in the middle. The CDR3 DNA reads as TGTGCCAGCAGCCAAGGCCTAGGGCCCCAGCATTTT. Its protein is CASSQGLGPQHF.

The rearrangement joins TRBV28 to TRBJ1-1; TRBD1 matches at 8 bases. Germline CDR1 and CDR2: MDHEN and SYDVKM. J lost 8 bases, V lost 10 bases, and 15 bases had no gene match. The length of the CDR3 is 14 residues. CDR3 bases: TGTGCCACACACCTGGCGCAGGGGGCGGCCGAAGCTTTCTTT. It encodes CATHLAQGAAEAFF.

V gene TRBV6-6 combines with J gene TRBJ2-7; D unclear. The CDR3 totals 11 residues. The ends were cut back, 2 bases at V and 12 bases at J, with 11 bases in the middle. Germline V lookup: CDR1 MNHNY, CDR2 SVGAGI (reference sequence). The CDR3 sequence is CASSYNGLGYF. The CDR3 nucleotides read TGTGCCAGCAGTTACAACGGTCTAGGGTACTTC.

The J gene is TRBJ1-1, the V gene TRBV6-6, with 7 bases aligning to TRBD1. V lost 5 bases to trimming and J lost 4 bases; unmatched junction nucleotides: 10. This CDR3 has 15 residues. Germline V CDR1 and CDR2: MNHNY, SVGAGI (reference sequence). CDR3 nucleotides: TGTGCCAGCAGTCCAGCACAGGGGCCATTCACTGAAGCTTTCTTT. Protein: CASSPAQGPFTEAFF.

J is TRBJ1-2 and V is TRBV7-2; 7 nucleotides line up with TRBD1. The trim removed 5 bases at V and 8 bases at J, leaving 11 bases unmatched. The CDR3 is 14 residues long. Germline CDR1 reads SGHTA; CDR2 reads FQGNSA. CDR3 nucleotides: TGTGCCAGCAGCAAAGATTCAGGGGGTCGGGGCTACACCTTC. Encoded protein: CASSKDSGGRGYTF. Filled out from reference TRBV7-2 and TRBJ1-2, the complete variable domain reads GAGVSQSPSNKVTEKGKDVELRCDPISGHTALYWYRQSLGQGLEFLIYFQGNSAPDKSGLPSDRFSAERTGGSVSTLTIQRTQQEDSAVYLCASSKDSGGRGYTFGSGTRLTVV.